Each of the 11 T cell receptor beta chains below was sequenced from the same sample in a study of T cell responses to AZD1222 COVID-19 vaccine. Sequencing used immunoSEQ multiplex PCR; TCRdb keeps in-frame clones, though not all of them. The sample carries 89,000 or so clones, 80% to 95% recorded once. Sequencing used peripheral blood, obtained 28 days after the second AZD1222 dose. These receptor sequences come from an adult who received the AZD1222 COVID-19 vaccine.

J is TRBJ1-2 and V is TRBV18, with D unclear. This CDR3 region has 14 residues. Trimming left V 6 bases short and J 4 bases short, with 15 bases between. Germline CDR1 reads KGHSH; CDR2 reads LQKENI. CDR3 sequence reads: CASSHSGYSYGYTF. In nucleotides, the CDR3 is TGTGCCAGCTCGCACTCCGGGTATAGCTATGGCTACACCTTC.

This sequence joins TRBV2 and TRBJ2-2, with 9 bases matching TRBD2. The junction had 5 bases not matched to a gene; V was cut back by 10 bases and J by 2 bases. Germline values: CDR1 SNHLY, CDR2 FYNNEI. The CDR3 runs 14 residues. The CDR3 coding sequence is TGTGCCACTAGCGGGGACAGTAACACCGGGGAGCTGTTTTTT. Translated: CATSGDSNTGELFF.

V is TRBV30 and J is TRBJ2-1; D uncertain. The CDR3 totals 13 residues. V was cut by 3 bases and J by 8 bases, with 14 bases left in between. Germline lookup yields CDR1 GTSNPN and CDR2 SVGIG (reference sequence). CDR3 residues: CAWSSVRSDEQFF. For the CDR3, the DNA is TGTGCCTGGAGCAGTGTAAGAAGTGATGAGCAGTTCTTC.

The chain joins TRBV25-1 to TRBJ2-3; 8 positions agree with TRBD2. CDR3 length: 15 amino acids. V gave up 9 bases and J gave up 6 bases; unmatched junction bases: 14. Germline CDR1 is MGHDK and CDR2 is SYGVNS. The CDR3: CASSTSDTQGDTQYF. CDR3 nucleotides: TGTGCCAGTTCGACTAGCGACACTCAGGGTGATACGCAGTATTTT. Variable domain in full (rest from reference TRBV25-1 and TRBJ2-3): EADIYQTPRYLVIGTGKKITLECSQTMGHDKMYWYQQDPGMELHLIHYSYGVNSTEKGDLSSESTVSRIRTEHFPLTLESARPSHTSQYLCASSTSDTQGDTQYFGPGTRLTVL.

The chain couples TRBV12-3 or TRBV12-4 to TRBJ2-1; no firm D call. Trimming stripped 6 bases from V and 7 bases from J, with 10 bases between. The CDR3 runs to 12 residues. CDR3 nucleotide sequence: TGTGCCAGCAGCCCTAGTTTGAATGAGCAGTTCTTC. Translated: CASSPSLNEQFF.

This sequence joins TRBV28 and TRBJ2-1; TRBD2 agrees at 8 bases. Trimming at V came to 2 bases and at J to 2 bases, leaving 2 bases not matched to a gene. The germline V gene encodes CDR1 MDHEN and CDR2 SYDVKM. CDR3 size: 15 residues. CDR3 bases: TGTGCCAGCAGTTTAACGGGACTAGCCTACAATGAGCAGTTCTTC. This codes for CASSLTGLAYNEQFF. The entire variable domain, with the rest obtained from reference TRBV28 and TRBJ2-1, is as follows: DVKVTQSSRYLVKRTGEKVFLECVQDMDHENMFWYRQDPGLGLRLIYFSYDVKMKEKGDIPEGYSVSREKKERFSLILESASTNQTSMYLCASSLTGLAYNEQFFGPGTRLTVL.

The chain carries TRBV15 and TRBJ2-7; D could derive from TRBD1 or TRBD2 (5 bases each). Trimming took off 0 bases at V and 9 bases at J, with 15 bases between the two ends. CDR3 length: 14 residues. The germline CDR1 and CDR2 sequences are LNHNV and YYDKDF (reference sequence). The CDR3 sequence is CATSRDTGGSWQYF. The CDR3 DNA reads TGTGCCACCAGCAGAGATACTGGGGGTTCTTGGCAGTACTTC. Using reference TRBV15 and TRBJ2-7 for the parts outside the CDR3, the full variable domain is DAMVIQNPRYQVTQFGKPVTLSCSQTLNHNVMYWYQQKSSQAPKLLFHYYDKDFNNEADTPDNFQSRRPNTSFCFLDIRSPGLGDTAMYLCATSRDTGGSWQYFGPGTRLTVT.

This clone was counted between two and nine times. V and J are TRBV10-1 and TRBJ1-4, with D perhaps TRBD1 (6 bases). V was trimmed by 4 bases and J by 9 bases, leaving 27 bases between them. Looked up from germline, CDR1 is WNHNN and CDR2 is SYGVQD (reference sequence). The CDR3 covers 18 residues. The CDR3 spells CASSVGTRVSGPPQKLFF. The CDR3, as DNA: TGCGCCAGCAGTGTCGGGACAAGAGTGTCCGGGCCCCCCCAAAAACTGTTTTTT.

This chain links TRBV7-3 with TRBJ2-6, with TRBD1 identical over 12 bases. This CDR3 comprises 18 residues. With 3 bases clipped from V and 2 bases from J, the junction kept 5 bases outside the gene matches. Per germline, CDR1 SGHTA and CDR2 FQGTGA. CDR3 in DNA: TGTGCCAGCAGCTTTAGCGGGACAGGGGGCGCTGGGGCCAACGTCCTGACTTTC. Protein sequence: CASSFSGTGGAGANVLTF.

The chain uses TRBV4-3 and TRBJ2-1; D might be TRBD1 (5 bases). Trimming took off 4 bases at V and 0 bases at J, with 16 bases between the two ends. Germline lookup yields CDR1 LGHNA and CDR2 YSLEER. CDR3 length: 17 amino acids. CDR3 amino acids: CASSLRRGRASYNEQFF. CDR3 sequence (DNA): TGCGCCAGCAGCCTCCGCAGAGGCAGGGCCTCCTACAATGAGCAGTTCTTC.

The J gene is TRBJ2-1, the V gene TRBV2; 9 positions agree with TRBD2. The CDR3 extends over 15 amino acids. V shed 6 bases and J 9 bases; nucleotides not matched to a gene: 12. From germline, CDR1 is SNHLY and CDR2 FYNNEI. The DNA of the CDR3 is TGTGCCAGCAGGGCCGGAAGCGGGAGGAGCGGTGAGCAGTTCTTC. Its translation: CASRAGSGRSGEQFF.